This T cell receptor (beta chain) emerged from a study of identical twins. This clonotype was counted between two and nine times. Antigen unknown. The J segment lost 0 bases and the V segment lost 5 bases, leaving 13 bases of the junction unmatched. CDR1 MNHNS and CDR2 SASEGT come from the germline V gene. The CDR3 contains 19 residues. One entry per CDR3 protein, called by TCRdb with MiXCR from the 5' RACE reads. The sample yields roughly 570,000 distinct CDR3 sequences, approximately 10% seen once. General observations from the study: Cord blood beta clonotypes present at high abundance carried fewer insertions; no such pattern appeared in memory repertoires. Sharing of beta out-of-frame sequences by twins showed a weaker excess. The models systematically underestimated how much out-of-frame TCR alpha was shared in monozygotic twins.

These sequences were also reported in another study, on yellow fever vaccine responses in identical twins.

Sequencing used PBMCs. The clonotype comes from a young woman in good health. This chain links TRBV6-1 with TRBJ2-4; the match to TRBD1 covers 10 bases. This CDR3 reads CASSPDRGGSFRAKNIQYF. The CDR3 DNA follows: TGTGCCAGCAGTCCGGACAGGGGGGGATCTTTTAGAGCCAAAAACATTCAGTACTTC.